This T cell receptor (beta chain) originates from a study of HIV-infected patients and healthy controls. cDNA was made from about 480 ng RNA using alpha and beta constant primers. Using multiplexing indices, alpha and beta chain libraries were generated apart by chain-specific third strand synthesis. MiXCR, applied by TCRdb to the 5' RACE reads, yields one record per CDR3 protein. This table holds several thousand distinct CDR3 sequences, about 8.8% found once. Deletions cut 4 bases from V and 2 bases from J, with 2 bases between. The germline gives CDR1 SGHKS, CDR2 YYEKEE (reference sequence). This CDR3 spans 11 amino acids. All unsorted peripheral T cells were captured because whole blood was used without fractionation. Donors lacked febrile or AIDS-related illness, tumors, and hepatitis B or C coinfection. By share, this clonotype counts as medium-sized.

The receptor was isolated from an adult with HIV infection. The donor label of this sample is uncertain. The gene calls are TRBV5-5 and TRBJ2-3; D remains unclear. This specimen consisted of blood, obtained before antiretroviral therapy. CDR3 nucleotides: TGTGCCAGCAGCCTCACAGATACGCAGTATTTT. It yields the protein CASSLTDTQYF.